This TCR beta chain was captured in a study of shared clonotypes between healthy human individuals (dated by TCRdb to about 2020). About the investigation overall: The cohort included three men and a couple of women between 18 and 49 years of age. Per donor, three plates each were used for CD4 naive and CD4 memory, two for CD8 naive, and one for CD8 memory. Blood TCR repertoires of about 5 healthy adults were deeply sequenced to estimate repertoire size and the extent of clonotype sharing between individuals. To increase sequencing depth and limit assay-specific biases, TCR repertoire library preparation and sequencing were carried out by different laboratories using diverse techniques. Per donor, leukapheresis produced somewhere between about 0.94 and 9 billion PBMCs.

Findings and caveats that apply to the study as a whole: Compared with non-shared clonotypes, clonotypes shared by all four sorted-subset donors had higher generation probabilities. Rarefaction of sorted-subset datasets indicated incomplete sequencing despite the large sequencing depth. Only blood was sampled, and tissue TCR repertoires likely differ from those in blood. When a few donors were compared, the shared fraction of clonotypes was around 4.6% for naive CD4, around 3.6% for naive CD8, about 2.4% for memory CD4, and 0.35% to 0.4% for memory CD8. Pairwise subsampling led to the expectation that sequencing depth would affect the degree of clonotype sharing among donors. Because the study included a small number of donors, the genetic and exposure-history diversity represented was limited. Naive subsets generally had larger estimated clonotype richness than memory subsets.

As regards this clone: What antigen it recognizes has not been identified. No much larger clonotype is one base removed from it; base qualities were not supplied.

Using the deep immunoSEQ assay, TCR CDR3 regions were amplified from genomic DNA by multiplex PCR. Extracted genomic DNA from each cell subset was distributed evenly across all wells of several immunoSEQ 96-well plates, and each plate was treated as a replicate. For sorted subsets, roughly 200 ng of genomic DNA, equivalent to 30,000 or so T cell genomes, went into each replicate PCR. The purified libraries were quantified using a Qubit 3.0 fluorometer, sized with a Bioanalyzer 2100, and then quantified again using the KAPA Library Quantification kit. A separate single-read 150-cycle Illumina NextSeq 550 flow cell was used to sequence each immunoSEQ 96-well plate. The paper's processing steps were these. Because only junctional sequences without quality scores were contained in the immunoSEQ output, filtering matching that applied to full-length reads could not be performed. Sequences were annotated with PyIR, a Python wrapper for IgBLAST v1.9, and V/J genes and CDR3 were assigned using IMGT germline references. Reads were removed for weak V/J assignments (E-value above 1e-6), missing CDR3, stop codons, out-of-frame junctions, or ambiguous translated residues. V3J clonotypes were defined as sequences sharing an identical inferred V gene, J gene, and CDR3 amino acid sequence. The percentage overlap between two repertoires was calculated by dividing the number of shared unique clonotypes by the size of the smaller repertoire. Richness of each repertoire was evaluated using RTK rarefaction, the Chao1 estimator, and Recon v2.1 estimates of unobserved clonotypes. Generation probabilities for all TCRbeta clonotypes obtained by the gDNA method from a handful of donors were computed using OLGA. Imported from immuneACCESS, the table was reduced by TCRdb to in-frame sequences with V and J called. These copies leave out some clones; in studies compared against another copy, an unresolved V gene accounts for under half, and the cause of the remainder is not known. For V, J and clone size, that table is used; D and trimming come from the DNA. Recorded for this sample are 2.3 million or so clones; more than 80% of them occurred a single time. Under 0.45% of the sample is taken by the ten largest.

The donors were healthy, HIV-negative adults with no recently reported acute infections or vaccinations. Only Caucasian adults living in Nashville, Tennessee, USA were represented among the donors. CD4+ T cells were enriched by magnetic negative selection, after which naive cells were positively selected on CD45RA and the negative fraction was taken as the memory subset. Blood was obtained by leukapheresis, after which PBMCs were separated by Ficoll-Histopaque density gradient centrifugation and cryopreserved in liquid nitrogen vapor phase. Analytical flow cytometry was used to check the purity and quantity of each magnetically sorted T cell population. From each sorted fraction, genomic DNA was isolated and quantified by UV absorbance on a Nanodrop 2000c. The germline V gene (reference sequence) specifies MNHEY as CDR1 and SMNVEV as CDR2. The CDR3 covers 16 residues, taking in both the cysteine and the phenylalanine. The CDR3 DNA has 48 bases and is translated from base 1. V is cut by 2 bases and J by 0 bases, and the space between the germline ends is 12 bases.

The material sequenced was naive CD4+ T cells from PBMCs. This sample's cell subset or site label indicates: CD45RA+ positively selected. This TCR derives from a young man in good health. Some clones in this sample may be carry-over from other donors' samples. The rearranged chain carries TRBV27 and TRBJ2-3, with no confidently assigned D gene. CDR3 protein: CASSLMGSTSTDTQYF. The sequenced DNA is TGTGCCAGCAGTTTAATGGGCTCGACCAGCACAGATACGCAGTATTTT.